The sequence of this TCR beta chain was determined in a study of cytomegalovirus exposure and HLA in healthy donors. Study results and caveats: Rarity held for most TCR sequences, but there were some public TCRs that occurred in many donors. CMV antigen specificity of three CMV-associated chains was confirmed in vitro. Subsequent analysis revealed that first-cohort TCR clusters tended to co-occur in the 90 to 150 validation repertoires.

Sequenced by immunoSEQ multiplex PCR; TCRdb stores in-frame clones only, minus some. Altogether about 110,000 clones are present, approximately 89% being singletons, with the ten largest covering over 1.5%. Germline CDR1 MNHEY, CDR2 SVGAGI. The V gene lost 5 bases and the J gene lost 9 bases, with 10 bases spanning the gap. The CDR3 runs to 11 residues. For this clone: Its specificity is not known.

The chain is built from TRBV6-5 and TRBJ1-1, with D perhaps TRBD1 (6 bases). Material for sequencing was PBMCs. The sequence was obtained from a woman aged 18-29 years in good health and CMV-seronegative. In DNA, the CDR3 is TGTGCCAGCAGTCAACAGGGCAAAGCTTTCTTT. Protein sequence: CASSQQGKAFF.